This T cell receptor (beta chain) was identified during a study of blood T cell repertoires in COVID-19. As for the study in general: Some COVID-19 samples were acute and others convalescent; all came from the United States, Italy and Spain.

Per the germline V gene, CDR1 is MNHEY and CDR2 is SVGAGI. The CDR3 covers 15 residues. V dropped 8 bases and J dropped 5; count of bases not matched to a gene: 9. Clones were sequenced by immunoSEQ multiplex PCR, and TCRdb holds only the in-frame ones, with some missing. The sample records some 15,000 clones, roughly 90% being singletons. The sequence came from a human donor in a cohort sampled during active COVID-19. Input material: peripheral blood. This rearrangement joins TRBV6-5 to TRBJ1-4; 9 positions agree with TRBD1. CDR3 in amino acids: CASQILDRGNEKLFF. The DNA for the CDR3 is TGTGCCAGCCAGATCCTGGACAGGGGAAATGAAAAACTGTTTTTT.